This T cell receptor beta chain is from a study of blood T cell repertoires in COVID-19. About the study: PBMCs, B-cell-depleted T cells, or T cells were the source of the cDNA or gDNA that made up the material.

Original methodology: Reference gene primer amplification yielded estimated nucleated cell counts. Sequenced by immunoSEQ multiplex PCR; TCRdb stores in-frame clones only, minus some. From that table come the V and J calls and clone size; the DNA was used to work out D and trimming. The table has under 250,000 clones, around 82% seen once. The CDR3 covers 13 residues. Trimming pared 4 bases from V and 9 bases from J, leaving 10 bases between. Per germline, CDR1 MGHRA and CDR2 YSYEKL. The receptor was isolated from a man over 45 with active or convalescent COVID-19. The sample was peripheral blood. The chain couples TRBV4-1 to TRBJ1-6; D remains ambiguous. The CDR3 coding sequence is TGCGCCAGCAGCCTTCAGAGGTTTTCACCCCTCCACTTT. Protein: CASSLQRFSPLHF.